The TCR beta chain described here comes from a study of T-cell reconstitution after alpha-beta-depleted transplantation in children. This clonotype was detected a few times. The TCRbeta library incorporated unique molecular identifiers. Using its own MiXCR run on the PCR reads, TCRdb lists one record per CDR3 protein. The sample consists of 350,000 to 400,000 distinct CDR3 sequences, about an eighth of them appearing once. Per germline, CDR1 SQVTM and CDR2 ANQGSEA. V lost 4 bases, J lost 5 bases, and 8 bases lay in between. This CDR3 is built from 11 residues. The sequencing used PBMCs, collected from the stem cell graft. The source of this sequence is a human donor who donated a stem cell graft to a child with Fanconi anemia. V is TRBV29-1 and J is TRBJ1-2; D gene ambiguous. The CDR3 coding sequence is TGCAGCGTTGGATCAGGATATGGCTACACCTTC. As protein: CSVGSGYGYTF.